This T cell receptor (beta chain) was retrieved from a study of T cells after yellow fever vaccination. Template-switching 5'RACE yielded the TCR cDNA; a universal primer site and UMIs were added in the process. TCRdb re-called the 5' RACE reads with MiXCR, one entry per CDR3 protein. The sample lists 150,000 to 200,000 distinct CDR3 sequences; approximately 10% were seen once. This clonotype was seen more than once but under ten times. Germline V lookup: CDR1 GTSNPN, CDR2 SVGIG (reference sequence). V lost 3 bases and J lost 12, with 14 bases in between. The CDR3 covers 11 residues. The sequence came from a man between 18 and 35 years old who received the YFV17D yellow fever vaccine. The chain recombines TRBV30 with TRBJ1-1, with a possible D match to TRBD1 (5 bases). The material was CD8+ T cells sorted from PBMCs, obtained 45 days after the yellow fever booster vaccination. CDR3 DNA: TGTGCCTGGAGCGGGACCCTTGAGACTTTCTTT. Its translation: CAWSGTLETFF.